This is a list of T cell receptor beta chains from one sample in a study of human T cells and chemical hapten exposure. TCRdb redid the calling of the RACE reads with MiXCR, one entry per CDR3 protein. The sample has approximately 88,000 distinct CDR3 sequences, approximately 13% seen once. The specimen was whole blood, collected in connection with sensitization to the hapten diphenylcyclopropenone (DPC). The receptor set was obtained from a woman in her forties or fifties with alopecia areata. Some clones in this sample may be carry-over from other donors' samples. Both conserved end residues are part of each CDR3. A D gene is named only where the DNA matches it firmly. Not every row has a clone size; where given, it reads once, few, many or a size class.

j_call clone_size v_call d_call cdr3_nt cdr3_aa
TRBJ2-1 many TRBV12-3/TRBV12-4 - TGTGCCAGCAGCCTCCGGGACTCCTCCTACAATGAGCAGTTCTTC CASSLRDSSYNEQFF
TRBJ2-1 few TRBV28 - TGTGCCAGCAGTTTCGTGACCAATGAGCAGTTCTTC CASSFVTNEQFF
TRBJ2-5 - TRBV20-1 TRBD2 TGCAGTGCTACTCCTTTAGCGGGAGAACGGGAGACCCAGTACTTC CSATPLAGERETQYF
TRBJ1-2 - TRBV28 TRBD1 TGTGCCAGCAGCCGGGACAGTCAAAGAGGGGGCTACACCTTC CASSRDSQRGGYTF
TRBJ1-4 few TRBV20-1 TRBD1 TGCAGTGCTAGAACTACTAGGACAGGGGAGATAGAAAAACTGTTTTTT CSARTTRTGEIEKLFF
TRBJ1-4 few TRBV6-4 - TGTGCCAGCAGTGACTCCACCGGGCCCGACACTGAAAAACTGTTTTTT CASSDSTGPDTEKLFF
TRBJ2-3 many TRBV20-1 - TGCAGTGCTAGATGGAGTCTGACAGATACGCAGTATTTT CSARWSLTDTQYF
TRBJ2-1 - TRBV4-1 TRBD2 TGCGCCAGCAGCCAGTTGATAGCGGGAAGCAATGAGCAGTTCTTC CASSQLIAGSNEQFF
TRBJ2-7 few TRBV6-2/TRBV6-3 TRBD2 TGTGCCAGCAGACTAGCGGGAGGGATTCAGCAGTACTTC CASRLAGGIQQYF
TRBJ1-5 - TRBV6-1 - TGTGCCAGCCGCTCACCTATTGGGGGCAATCAGCCCCAGCATTTT CASRSPIGGNQPQHF
TRBJ2-1 - TRBV5-1 TRBD1 TGCGCCAGCAAACAGGGGAGCGATGAGCAGTTCTTC CASKQGSDEQFF
TRBJ2-2 many TRBV9 - TGTGCCAGCAGCGCCCTGGGGGGGACAGCCTACACCGGGGAGCTGTTTTTT CASSALGGTAYTGELFF
TRBJ1-6 few TRBV5-1 TRBD1 TGCGCCAGCAGCCGGGACAGGGCGGACAATTCACCCCTCCACTTT CASSRDRADNSPLHF
TRBJ1-3 few TRBV20-1 - TGCAGTGCGGAAAACGGTCTCTCTGGAAACACCATATATTTT CSAENGLSGNTIYF
TRBJ2-3 many TRBV15 TRBD1 TGTGCCACCAGCAGAGGGGTACCAGGACAGGGCACAGATACGCAGTATTTT CATSRGVPGQGTDTQYF
TRBJ1-5 many TRBV6-1 - TGTGCCAGCAGGCGGCACCAGGCGGGGAGGGGTCAGCCCCAGCATTTT CASRRHQAGRGQPQHF
TRBJ2-6 many TRBV6-5 TRBD2 TGTGCCAGCAGTTACGCCCGACTAGCGGGGGGCTCTGGGGCCAACGTCCTGACTTTC CASSYARLAGGSGANVLTF
TRBJ1-1 many TRBV29-1 TRBD1 TGCAGCGTTGCCGCAGGGGGGTTGAACACTGAAGCTTTCTTT CSVAAGGLNTEAFF
TRBJ2-7 - TRBV3-1 - TGTGCCAGCAGCCAAGTCAGGGGGGCGGGCGAGCAGTACTTC CASSQVRGAGEQYF
TRBJ2-1 - TRBV3-1 - TGTGACAGCAGCCATACGGAGCTAGCATACAATGAGCAGTTCTTC CDSSHTELAYNEQFF
TRBJ2-5 - TRBV2 TRBD1 TGTGCCAGCAGGAAACGGGACAGGGGGGAGACCCAGTACTTC CASRKRDRGETQYF
TRBJ2-2 few TRBV5-5 TRBD2 TGTGCCAGCCGACTCCGGCTCACAAGCGGGATCAACACCGGGGAGCTGTTTTTT CASRLRLTSGINTGELFF
TRBJ2-2 - TRBV5-1 TRBD2 TGCGCCAGCAGCCTCCGACTAGCGCCCCCCGGGGAGCTGTTTTTT CASSLRLAPPGELFF
TRBJ2-7 few TRBV2 - TGTGCCAGCAGTGAAGCGAACTTCTACGAGCAGTACTTC CASSEANFYEQYF
TRBJ2-2 - TRBV14 - TGTGCCAGCAGCCTAACCGGGATTAACACCGGGGAGCTGTTTTTT CASSLTGINTGELFF
TRBJ1-2 few TRBV12-5 - TGTGCTAGTGGCCCGGACAATACGGTTGATGGCTACACCTTC CASGPDNTVDGYTF
TRBJ2-1 many TRBV7-2 - TGTGCCAGCAGCCTCGAGCGGGTCGACAATGAGCAGTTCTTC CASSLERVDNEQFF
TRBJ1-5 few TRBV12-3/TRBV12-4 - TGTGCCAGCAGTTTTGCGGAGAATCAGCCCCAGCATTTT CASSFAENQPQHF
TRBJ1-1 - TRBV2 - TGTGCCAGCAGTGAAAGTGGGGCAGGGGAGGACACTGAAGCTTTCTTT CASSESGAGEDTEAFF
TRBJ2-1 many TRBV29-1 - TGCAGCGTTGAGACTAGGATGGATGAGCAGTTCTTC CSVETRMDEQFF
TRBJ1-1 few TRBV5-1 TRBD1 TGCGCCAGCAGGACAGGGACACCGAACACTGAAGCTTTCTTT CASRTGTPNTEAFF
TRBJ1-2 - TRBV10-3 - TGTGCCATCAGTGCCCCCAGCGGCTATGGCTACACCTTC CAISAPSGYGYTF
TRBJ2-5 - TRBV29-1 TRBD1 TGCAGCGTCAACCCCCTAGACAGGGGCCAAGAGACCCAGTACTTC CSVNPLDRGQETQYF
TRBJ2-5 many TRBV3-1 - TGTGCCAGCAGCCAGGACTATCAAGAGACCCAGTACTTC CASSQDYQETQYF
TRBJ1-1 - TRBV18 TRBD1 TGTGCCAGCTCACCACTCGAGACAGGGACCACTGAAGCTTTCTTT CASSPLETGTTEAFF
TRBJ2-7 many TRBV29-1 TRBD1 TGCAGCGTTGGACCTTACGGGGACAGGGGACTCTACGAGCAGTACTTC CSVGPYGDRGLYEQYF
TRBJ2-5 many TRBV29-1 - TGCAGCGTTAGGGGACGAATGGGTGTGACCCAGTACTTC CSVRGRMGVTQYF
TRBJ1-5 - TRBV28 - TGTGCCAGCAGTTCGACAGGCTTAATCGCTATCCCCCCAACCCAGCATTTT CASSSTGLIAIPPTQHF
TRBJ2-7 - TRBV11-3 - TGTGTAAATGACGAGCAGTACTTC CVNDEQYF
TRBJ1-1 few TRBV6-5 - TGTGCCAGCAGTGATAGGACAAAGAACACTGAAGCTTTCTTT CASSDRTKNTEAFF
TRBJ1-2 many TRBV29-1 - TGCAGCGTTGATAGGTCAGTTTATGGCTACACCTTC CSVDRSVYGYTF
TRBJ1-5 few TRBV5-1 - TGCGCCAGCAGCTTGGGGAGCGGAAGAGATCAGCCCCAGCATTTT CASSLGSGRDQPQHF
TRBJ2-3 few TRBV2 - TGTGCCAGCAGGACGGACAGCACAGATACGCAGTATTTT CASRTDSTDTQYF